This T cell receptor (beta chain) was observed in a study of shared clonotypes between healthy human individuals. This CDR3 has 15 residues. Germline CDR1 SGHDN, CDR2 FVKESK. V was pared by 0 bases and J by 8 bases, with 14 bases between. Profiled with immunoSEQ multiplex PCR; TCRdb holds only in-frame clones, not every one. The table shows about 120,000 clones, with about 71% occurring only once. The receptor's source is a woman aged 25 to 39 in good health. Material: memory CD8+ T cells sorted from blood. The subset: CD45RO+ cells pooled with CCR7-negative TemRA cells. The rearrangement links TRBV14 to TRBJ2-1, with D possibly TRBD1 on 6 matching bases. CDR3 region: CASSQEQGPLDEQFF. DNA for the CDR3: TGTGCCAGCAGCCAAGAACAGGGTCCTTTGGATGAGCAGTTCTTC.